A selection of T cell receptor beta chains follows, all from one sample in a study of cytomegalovirus exposure and HLA in healthy donors. Method: immunoSEQ multiplex PCR; TCRdb's copy keeps in-frame clones and lacks some. Among some 140,000 clones, about 86% were seen once, and the ten largest hold less than 3.5%. What was sequenced was PBMCs. The receptor set was obtained from a man between 18 and 29 years old in good health and CMV-seronegative. Both conserved end residues are part of each CDR3. D genes are given only for firm matches. Clone sizes are given selectively: once, few, many, or a class where the clone is expanded.

j_call v_call d_call clone_size cdr3_aa cdr3_nt
TRBJ2-2 TRBV25-1 TRBD2 . CASSSLAGGLVTGELFF TGTGCCAGCAGTTCCCTAGCGGGGGGGCTTGTGACCGGGGAGCTGTTTTTT
TRBJ1-1 TRBV7-9 TRBD1 . CASSLARDRGPMNTEAFF TGTGCCAGCAGCTTAGCCCGGGACAGGGGGCCGATGAACACTGAAGCTTTCTTT
TRBJ1-1 TRBV9 . . CASSVVQGTEAFF TGTGCCAGCAGCGTAGTTCAGGGCACTGAAGCTTTCTTT
TRBJ2-5 TRBV7-2 . . CASSLEDFRKETQYF TGTGCCAGCAGCTTAGAGGACTTTCGAAAAGAGACCCAGTACTTC
TRBJ2-6 TRBV5-4 . . CASSLWQGLSGANVLTF TGTGCCAGCAGCTTGTGGCAGGGCCTCTCTGGGGCCAACGTCCTGACTTTC
TRBJ2-3 TRBV30 . . CAWSIVDTQYF TGTGCCTGGAGTATCGTGGATACGCAGTATTTT
TRBJ1-2 TRBV19 . . CASSNREGGYTF TGTGCCAGTAGTAACAGGGAAGGCGGCTACACCTTC
TRBJ2-5 TRBV2 . . CASSGARMETQYF TGTGCCAGCAGCGGAGCCCGGATGGAGACCCAGTACTTC
TRBJ1-5 TRBV28 . . CASTTSGSGPQHF TGTGCCAGCACCACGTCCGGTAGCGGGCCCCAGCATTTT
TRBJ2-3 TRBV19 TRBD2 . CASHGTTSDTQYF TGTGCCAGCCACGGGACTACCTCAGATACGCAGTATTTT
TRBJ2-1 TRBV10-3 TRBD2 . CAISVLAGSSYNEQFF TGTGCCATCAGTGTGCTAGCGGGGAGCTCCTACAATGAGCAGTTCTTC
TRBJ2-1 TRBV2 TRBD1 . CASSEAGPGDAGTGYRNEQFF TGTGCCAGCAGTGAAGCGGGTCCGGGGGATGCCGGGACAGGGTATCGCAATGAGCAGTTCTTC
TRBJ2-5 TRBV5-1 TRBD2 . CASSSSGGIQETQYF TGCGCCAGCAGCTCTAGCGGGGGGATCCAAGAGACCCAGTACTTC
TRBJ2-1 TRBV7-9 TRBD2 . CASSQEDGLGDEQFF TGTGCCAGCAGCCAAGAAGATGGACTAGGAGATGAGCAGTTCTTC
TRBJ2-5 TRBV28 TRBD2 . CASSPTSGYQETQYF TGTGCCAGCAGTCCGACTAGCGGGTACCAAGAGACCCAGTACTTC
TRBJ2-5 TRBV6-6 . . CASSPPGFQETQYF TGTGCCAGCAGTCCACCGGGATTCCAAGAGACCCAGTACTTC
TRBJ2-3 TRBV27 TRBD1 . CASRDRGSDTQYF TGTGCCAGCAGAGACAGGGGTAGCGATACGCAGTATTTT
TRBJ2-4 TRBV5-6 . once CASSFTDRNIQYF TGTGCCAGCAGCTTCACGGACAGAAACATTCAGTACTTC
TRBJ1-5 TRBV27 TRBD1 . CASSFLDLLQGGNQPQHF TGTGCCAGCTCTTTTTTGGACCTACTCCAGGGGGGCAATCAGCCCCAGCATTTT
TRBJ2-1 TRBV6-4 TRBD2 . CASSELAGGHEQFF TGTGCCAGCAGTGAACTAGCGGGGGGGCATGAGCAGTTCTTC
TRBJ2-3 TRBV6-1 . . CASSETLGYTDTQYF TGTGCCAGCAGTGAAACTCTAGGATACACAGATACGCAGTATTTT
TRBJ2-7 TRBV11-2 TRBD2 . CASRSSGTSGGYEQYF TGTGCCAGTCGGAGCTCTGGCACTAGCGGGGGGTACGAGCAGTACTTC
TRBJ2-7 TRBV10-3 TRBD2 few CAIRAGNSSPYEQYF TGTGCCATCAGAGCGGGGAATAGCTCCCCCTACGAGCAGTACTTC
TRBJ2-3 TRBV29-1 TRBD2 . CSVEIGLAGEITDTQYF TGCAGCGTTGAAATCGGACTAGCGGGGGAAATCACAGATACGCAGTATTTT
TRBJ1-1 TRBV19 . . CASSMFSGAFF TGTGCCAGTAGTATGTTTAGTGGAGCTTTCTTT
TRBJ2-7 TRBV29-1 TRBD1 . CSVRQGTREQYF TGCAGCGTTCGACAGGGGACCAGGGAGCAGTACTTC
TRBJ1-1 TRBV27 . . CASSLSLYVEAFF TGTGCCAGCAGTTTATCTCTCTACGTGGAAGCTTTCTTT
TRBJ1-2 TRBV27 . . CASSSRARLNYGYTF TGTGCCAGCAGTTCCAGGGCAAGACTTAACTATGGCTACACCTTC
TRBJ2-1 TRBV7-2 TRBD2 . CASSAGLAGGGSYNEQFF TGTGCCAGCAGCGCGGGACTAGCGGGAGGGGGCTCCTACAATGAGCAGTTCTTC
TRBJ1-2 TRBV10-3 TRBD1 . CAISESTPRGRLTFGYTF TGTGCCATCAGTGAGTCCACCCCCAGGGGGCGTCTTACGTTTGGCTACACCTTC
TRBJ1-3 TRBV15 TRBD1 . CATRRGQGFGNTIYF TGTGCCACCAGACGGGGACAGGGGTTCGGAAACACCATATATTTT
TRBJ1-2 TRBV28 . few CASSLFGEDYGYTF TGTGCCAGCAGTTTATTCGGGGAAGACTATGGCTACACCTTC
TRBJ2-3 TRBV7-9 TRBD1 . CASSQKDRVRDTQYF TGTGCCAGCAGTCAAAAAGACAGGGTGCGAGATACGCAGTATTTT
TRBJ2-1 TRBV27 TRBD2 . CASSLLRSGVSSYNEQFF TGTGCCAGCAGTTTATTGCGAAGCGGGGTGAGCTCCTACAATGAGCAGTTCTTC
TRBJ2-7 TRBV5-1 TRBD2 once CASSLLAGGNEQYF TGCGCCAGCAGCTTGCTAGCGGGAGGCAACGAGCAGTACTTC
TRBJ2-3 TRBV6-7 . . CASSYEASLGDTQYF TGTGCCAGCAGTTACGAGGCGTCCTTAGGTGATACGCAGTATTTT
TRBJ2-7 TRBV11-2 . once CASSPISGQAGPEQYF TGTGCCAGCAGCCCCATATCGGGCCAAGCGGGCCCCGAGCAGTACTTC